The clone carrying this T cell receptor beta chain was counted a single time. Study processing details: Estimation of nucleated cell counts relied on the amplification of reference gene primers. The data were produced by immunoSEQ multiplex PCR, yet TCRdb's version contains in-frame clones alone and is incomplete. V and J calls and clone size are as listed in that table; D and trimming were resolved from the DNA. The sample yields roughly 190,000 clones, around 88% seen once. The data derive from a study of blood T cell repertoires in COVID-19. With 5 bases clipped from V and 5 bases from J, the junction kept 3 bases outside the gene matches. This CDR3 region has 13 residues. Germline V gene sequence: CDR1 MRHNA, CDR2 SNTAGT.

This clonotype originated in a man in his fifties with active or convalescent COVID-19. The specimen was peripheral blood. This chain joins TRBV6-4 and TRBJ1-2; 9 bases are shared with TRBD1. CDR3 bases: TGTGCCAGCAGTCCCGGGACAGGGTATGGCTACACCTTC. This sequence encodes CASSPGTGYGYTF.